Here is one TCR beta chain with its context. These data come from a study of blood T cell repertoires in COVID-19. The data were produced by immunoSEQ multiplex PCR, yet TCRdb's version contains in-frame clones alone and is incomplete. Seen here are 320,000 or so clones, about 90% observed once, and the top ten hold 1%. The V segment lost 10 bases and the J segment 6 bases; nucleotides outside the gene matches: 15. This CDR3 comprises 15 residues. Per the germline V gene, CDR1 is MDHEN and CDR2 is SYDVKM. V gene TRBV28 combines with J gene TRBJ2-3; 8 bases line up with TRBD2. This TCR was sampled from a woman in her 30s who had recovered from COVID-19. Sequenced sample: PBMCs or T cells enriched from blood (not recorded which). The CDR3 DNA reads as TGTGCCACCCGACGAGCTCGGGGGGGCAGGGATACGCAGTATTTT. Amino acid sequence: CATRRARGGRDTQYF.